This T cell receptor (beta chain) was recorded in a study of OX40 agonist ivuxolimab in advanced cancers. The CDR3 runs to 16 residues. Per the germline V gene, CDR1 is PRHDT and CDR2 is FYEKMQ (reference sequence). Unmatched junction bases numbered 21, after V lost 5 bases and J lost 12 bases. The table came from immunoSEQ multiplex PCR; TCRdb's copy has only in-frame clones and leaves some out. The table lists 75,000 to 100,000 clones, around 86% of them singletons. Turning to this clone: Its target is not known.

Study-wide findings and caveats: Certain nonresponders likewise exhibited a low normalized T-cell clonal expansion.

The V call is TRBV13, the J call TRBJ2-7; 8 nucleotides agree with TRBD1. The sequence derives from an adult with an advanced solid tumor such as melanoma, head and neck, liver or kidney cancer. The sequences come from CD4+ or CD8+ T cells sorted from blood, collected in a trial of the OX40 agonist ivuxolimab. Here the CDR3 reads CASSPPRTGLRATVYF. The CDR3 coding sequence is TGTGCCAGCAGCCCCCCAAGGACAGGGTTGCGAGCGACGGTGTACTTC. The full variable domain, in which reference TRBV13 and TRBJ2-7 provide the parts outside the CDR3, is AAGVIQSPRHLIKEKRETATLKCYPIPRHDTVYWYQQGPGQDPQFLISFYEKMQSDKGSIPDRFSAQQFSDYHSELNMSSLELGDSALYFCASSPPRTGLRATVYFGPGTRLTVT.